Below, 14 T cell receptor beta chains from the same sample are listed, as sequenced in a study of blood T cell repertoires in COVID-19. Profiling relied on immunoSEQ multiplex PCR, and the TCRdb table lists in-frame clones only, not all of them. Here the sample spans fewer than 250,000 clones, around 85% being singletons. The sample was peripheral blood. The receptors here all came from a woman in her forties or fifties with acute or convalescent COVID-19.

The CDR3: CSVEEDRGTAHGYTF. The CDR3, as DNA: TGCAGCGTTGAAGAAGATAGGGGGACGGCCCATGGCTACACCTTC. The rearrangement joins TRBV29-1 to TRBJ1-2; D possibly corresponds to TRBD1 (6 bases). CDR3 length equals 15 residues. Germline CDR1 SQVTM, CDR2 ANQGSEA. V gave up 0 bases and J gave up 6 bases, with 17 bases separating them.

In DNA, the CDR3 is TGTGCCTGGAGACAGGGCGGGAGCTACAATGAGCAGTTCTTC. Translation gives CAWRQGGSYNEQFF. The gene calls are TRBV30 and TRBJ2-1, with a tentative D call TRBD2 (7 bases). The CDR3 runs 14 residues. The germline CDR1 and CDR2 sequences are GTSNPN and SVGIG (reference sequence). Trimming left V 3 bases short and J 3 bases short, with 12 bases between.

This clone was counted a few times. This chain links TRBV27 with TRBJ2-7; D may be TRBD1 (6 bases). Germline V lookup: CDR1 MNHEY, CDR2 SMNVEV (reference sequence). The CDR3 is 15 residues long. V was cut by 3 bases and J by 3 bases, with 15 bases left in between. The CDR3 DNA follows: TGTGCCAGCAGTTTTAAATACGGACAGTTCTACGAGCAGTACTTC. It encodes CASSFKYGQFYEQYF.

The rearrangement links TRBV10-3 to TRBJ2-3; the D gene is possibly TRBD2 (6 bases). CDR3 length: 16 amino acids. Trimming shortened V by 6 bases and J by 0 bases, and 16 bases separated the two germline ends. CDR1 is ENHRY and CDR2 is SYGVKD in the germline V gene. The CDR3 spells CAIRPRTTTSTDTQYF. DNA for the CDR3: TGTGCCATCAGACCTCGGACTACCACTAGCACAGATACGCAGTATTTT.

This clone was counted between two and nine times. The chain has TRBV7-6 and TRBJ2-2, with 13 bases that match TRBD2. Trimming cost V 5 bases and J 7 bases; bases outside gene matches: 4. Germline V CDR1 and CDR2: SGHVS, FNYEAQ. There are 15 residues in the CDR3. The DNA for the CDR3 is TGTGCCAGCAGCCCGGGACTAGCGGGACACGGGGAGCTGTTTTTT. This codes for CASSPGLAGHGELFF.

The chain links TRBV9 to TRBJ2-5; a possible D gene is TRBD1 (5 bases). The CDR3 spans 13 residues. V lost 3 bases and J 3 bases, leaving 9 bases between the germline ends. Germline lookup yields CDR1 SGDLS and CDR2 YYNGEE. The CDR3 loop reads CASSGKGEETQYF. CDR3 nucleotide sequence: TGTGCCAGCAGCGGTAAAGGGGAAGAGACCCAGTACTTC.

CDR3 bases: TGTGCCAGCAAACGGGCAGGGGAAGGCTACGAGCAGTACTTC. As protein: CASKRAGEGYEQYF. The J gene is TRBJ2-7, the V gene TRBV6-5; D is perhaps TRBD1 (6 bases). Trimming pared 7 bases from V and 3 bases from J, leaving 16 bases between. In germline, CDR1 is MNHEY, CDR2 SVGAGI. The CDR3 runs to 14 residues.

CDR3 region: CASSYGTKQVAYEQYF. The CDR3 DNA reads TGTGCCAGCAGTTATGGGACAAAGCAGGTCGCCTACGAGCAGTACTTC. The chain recombines TRBV5-4 with TRBJ2-7; D might be TRBD1 (6 bases). V gave up 5 bases and J gave up 2 bases, with 20 bases separating them. The CDR3 covers 16 residues. CDR1 and CDR2 from the germline V gene are SGHNT and YYREEE (reference sequence).

CDR3 region: CASSYKTGTGQPQHF. The CDR3 region has the DNA TGTGCCAGCAGTTACAAAACAGGGACGGGTCAGCCCCAGCATTTT. The chain links TRBV6-6 to TRBJ1-5; D possibly corresponds to TRBD1 (6 bases). This CDR3 contains 15 residues. V was trimmed by 2 bases and J by 6 bases, leaving 14 bases between them. Germline assignment: CDR1 MNHNY and CDR2 SVGAGI (reference sequence).

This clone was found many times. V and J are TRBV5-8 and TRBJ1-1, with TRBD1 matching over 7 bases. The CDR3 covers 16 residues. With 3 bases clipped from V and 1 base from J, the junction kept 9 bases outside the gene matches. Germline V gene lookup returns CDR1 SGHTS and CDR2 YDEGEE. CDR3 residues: CASSSGQPLKNTEAFF. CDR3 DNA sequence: TGTGCCAGCAGCTCGGGACAGCCTTTGAAGAACACTGAAGCTTTCTTT.

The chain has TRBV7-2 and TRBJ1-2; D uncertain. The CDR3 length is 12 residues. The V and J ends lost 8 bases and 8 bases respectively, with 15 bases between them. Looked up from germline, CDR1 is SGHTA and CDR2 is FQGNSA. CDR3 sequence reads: CASGDVAGGYTF. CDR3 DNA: TGTGCCAGCGGTGACGTTGCGGGGGGCTACACCTTC.

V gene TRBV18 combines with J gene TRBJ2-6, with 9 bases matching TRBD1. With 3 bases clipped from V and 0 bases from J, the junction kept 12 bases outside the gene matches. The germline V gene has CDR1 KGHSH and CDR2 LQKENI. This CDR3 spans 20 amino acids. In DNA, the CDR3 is TGTGCCAGCTCACCCAAACCACAGACAGGGGGTCCCTCTGGGGCCAACGTCCTGACTTTC. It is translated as CASSPKPQTGGPSGANVLTF.

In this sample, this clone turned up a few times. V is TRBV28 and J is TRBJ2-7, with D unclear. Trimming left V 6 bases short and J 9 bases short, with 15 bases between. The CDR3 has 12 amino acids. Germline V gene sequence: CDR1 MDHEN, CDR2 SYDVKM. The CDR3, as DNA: TGTGCCAGCAGAGAACCAGCTAGGAGGCAGTACTTC. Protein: CASREPARRQYF.

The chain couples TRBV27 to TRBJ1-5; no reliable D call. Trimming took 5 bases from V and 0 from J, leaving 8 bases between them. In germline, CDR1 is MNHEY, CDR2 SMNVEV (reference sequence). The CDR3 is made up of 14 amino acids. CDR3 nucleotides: TGTGCCAGCAGTCCCCGGGTTAGCAATCAGCCCCAGCATTTT. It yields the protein CASSPRVSNQPQHF.